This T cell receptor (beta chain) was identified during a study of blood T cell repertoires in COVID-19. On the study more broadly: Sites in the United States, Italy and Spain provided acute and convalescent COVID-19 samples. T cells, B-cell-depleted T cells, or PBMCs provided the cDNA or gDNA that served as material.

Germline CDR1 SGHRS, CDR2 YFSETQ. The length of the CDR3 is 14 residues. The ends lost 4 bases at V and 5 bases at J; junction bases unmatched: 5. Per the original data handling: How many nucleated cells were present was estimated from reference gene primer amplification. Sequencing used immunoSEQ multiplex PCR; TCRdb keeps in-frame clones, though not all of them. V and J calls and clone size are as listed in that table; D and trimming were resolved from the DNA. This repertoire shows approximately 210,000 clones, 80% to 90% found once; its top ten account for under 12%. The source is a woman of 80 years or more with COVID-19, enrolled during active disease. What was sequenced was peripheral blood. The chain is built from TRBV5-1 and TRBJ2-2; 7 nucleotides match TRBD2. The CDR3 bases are TGCGCCAGCAGCCCCGACGGGGGGACCGGGGAGCTGTTTTTT. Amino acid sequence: CASSPDGGTGELFF.